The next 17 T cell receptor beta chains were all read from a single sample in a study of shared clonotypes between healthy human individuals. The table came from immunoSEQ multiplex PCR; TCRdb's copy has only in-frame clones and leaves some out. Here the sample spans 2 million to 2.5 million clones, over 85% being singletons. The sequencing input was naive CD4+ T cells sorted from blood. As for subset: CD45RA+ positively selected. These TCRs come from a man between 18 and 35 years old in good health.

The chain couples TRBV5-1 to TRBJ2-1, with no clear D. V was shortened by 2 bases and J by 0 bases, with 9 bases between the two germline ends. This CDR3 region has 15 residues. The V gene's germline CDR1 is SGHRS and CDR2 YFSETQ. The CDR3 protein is CASSLNWGSYNEQFF. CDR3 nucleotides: TGCGCCAGCAGCTTAAACTGGGGCTCCTACAATGAGCAGTTCTTC.

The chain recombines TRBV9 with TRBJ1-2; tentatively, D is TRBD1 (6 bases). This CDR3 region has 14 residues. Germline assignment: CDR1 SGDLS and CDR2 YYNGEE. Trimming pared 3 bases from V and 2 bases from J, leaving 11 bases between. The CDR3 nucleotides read TGTGCCAGCAGCGAGGGGGGAAAAAACTATGGCTACACCTTC. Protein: CASSEGGKNYGYTF.

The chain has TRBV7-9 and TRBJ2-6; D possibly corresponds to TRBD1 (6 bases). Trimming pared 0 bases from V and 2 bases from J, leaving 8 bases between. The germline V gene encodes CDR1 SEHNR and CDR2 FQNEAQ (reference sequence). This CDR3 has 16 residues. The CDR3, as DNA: TGTGCCAGCAGCTTAGCGACAGGTACTGGGGCCAACGTCCTGACTTTC. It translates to CASSLATGTGANVLTF.

As DNA, the CDR3 is TGTGCCATCAGTGAAGGACAGGGTGGAATGAACACTGAAGCTTTCTTT. Protein product: CAISEGQGGMNTEAFF. The gene calls are TRBV10-3 and TRBJ1-1; TRBD1 agrees at 8 bases. V trimming: 3 bases; J trimming: 0 bases; junction bases outside the gene matches: 6. The CDR3 runs to 16 residues. The V gene's germline CDR1 is ENHRY and CDR2 SYGVKD.

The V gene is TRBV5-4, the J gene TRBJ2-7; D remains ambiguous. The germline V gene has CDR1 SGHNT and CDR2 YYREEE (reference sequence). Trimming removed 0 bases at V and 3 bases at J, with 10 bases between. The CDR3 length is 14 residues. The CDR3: CASSLGTMRYEQYF. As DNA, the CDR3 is TGTGCCAGCAGCTTGGGGACGATGCGCTACGAGCAGTACTTC.

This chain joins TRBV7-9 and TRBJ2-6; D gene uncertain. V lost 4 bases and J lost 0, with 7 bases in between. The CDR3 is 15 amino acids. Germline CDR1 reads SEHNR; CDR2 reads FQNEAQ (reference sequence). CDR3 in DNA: TGTGCCAGCAGCTACCTGAACTCTGGGGCCAACGTCCTGACTTTC. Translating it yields CASSYLNSGANVLTF.

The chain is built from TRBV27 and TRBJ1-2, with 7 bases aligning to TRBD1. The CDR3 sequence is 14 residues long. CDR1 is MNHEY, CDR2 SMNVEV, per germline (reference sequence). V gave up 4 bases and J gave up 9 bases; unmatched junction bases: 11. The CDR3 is CASSSHTGEVSYTF. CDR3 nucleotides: TGTGCCAGCAGTTCCCACACAGGGGAAGTAAGCTACACCTTC.

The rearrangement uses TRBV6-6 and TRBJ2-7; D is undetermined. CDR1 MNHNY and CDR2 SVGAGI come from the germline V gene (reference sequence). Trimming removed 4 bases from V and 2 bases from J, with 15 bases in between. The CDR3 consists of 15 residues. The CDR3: CASSFGSAFAYEQYF. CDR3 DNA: TGTGCCAGCAGTTTTGGAAGTGCTTTCGCCTACGAGCAGTACTTC.

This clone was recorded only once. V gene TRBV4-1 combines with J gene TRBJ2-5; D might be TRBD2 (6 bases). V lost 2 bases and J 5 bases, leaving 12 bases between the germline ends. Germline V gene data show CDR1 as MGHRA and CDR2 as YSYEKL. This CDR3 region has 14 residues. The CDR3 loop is CASSQPLAKETQYF. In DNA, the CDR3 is TGCGCCAGCAGCCAACCCCTAGCGAAGGAGACCCAGTACTTC.

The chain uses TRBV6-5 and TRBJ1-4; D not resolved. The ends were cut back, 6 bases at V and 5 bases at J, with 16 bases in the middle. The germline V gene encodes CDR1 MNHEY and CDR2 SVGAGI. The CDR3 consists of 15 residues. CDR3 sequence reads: CASRHSLGRNEKLFF. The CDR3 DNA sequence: TGTGCCAGCAGACACAGTCTTGGAAGAAATGAAAAACTGTTTTTT.

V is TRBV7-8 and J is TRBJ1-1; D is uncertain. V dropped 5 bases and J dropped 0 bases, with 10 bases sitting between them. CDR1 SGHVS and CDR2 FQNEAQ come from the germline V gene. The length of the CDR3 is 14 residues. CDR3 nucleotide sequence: TGTGCCAGCAGCATGAGCACTCTGAACACTGAAGCTTTCTTT. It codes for CASSMSTLNTEAFF.

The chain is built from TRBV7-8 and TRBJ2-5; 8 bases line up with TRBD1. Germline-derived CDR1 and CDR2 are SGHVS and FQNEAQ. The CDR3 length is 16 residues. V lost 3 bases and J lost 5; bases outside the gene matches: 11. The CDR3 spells CASSLGPQGVEETQYF. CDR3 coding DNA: TGTGCCAGCAGCTTGGGGCCACAGGGGGTTGAGGAGACCCAGTACTTC.

CDR3 sequence: CASSTSQGISEKLFF. The DNA of the CDR3 is TGTGCCAGCAGCACATCACAGGGGATTAGTGAAAAACTGTTTTTT. The chain has TRBV4-2 and TRBJ1-4, with 7 bases lining up with TRBD1. This CDR3 contains 15 residues. Germline V gene sequence: CDR1 LGHNA, CDR2 YNFKEQ. V was pared by 5 bases and J by 7 bases, with 10 bases of the junction left unmatched.

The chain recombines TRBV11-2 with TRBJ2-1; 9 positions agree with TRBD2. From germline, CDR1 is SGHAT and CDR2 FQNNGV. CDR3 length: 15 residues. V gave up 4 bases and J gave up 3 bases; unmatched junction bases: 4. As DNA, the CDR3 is TGTGCCAGCAGCTCGATAGCGGGAGTCTACAATGAGCAGTTCTTC. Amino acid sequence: CASSSIAGVYNEQFF.

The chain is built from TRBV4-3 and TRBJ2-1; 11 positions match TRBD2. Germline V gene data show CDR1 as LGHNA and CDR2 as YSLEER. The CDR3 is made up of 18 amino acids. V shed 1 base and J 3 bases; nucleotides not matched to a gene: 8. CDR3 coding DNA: TGCGCCAGCAGCCAAGCATCTAGCGGGAGGCTAGACTACAATGAGCAGTTCTTC. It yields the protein CASSQASSGRLDYNEQFF.

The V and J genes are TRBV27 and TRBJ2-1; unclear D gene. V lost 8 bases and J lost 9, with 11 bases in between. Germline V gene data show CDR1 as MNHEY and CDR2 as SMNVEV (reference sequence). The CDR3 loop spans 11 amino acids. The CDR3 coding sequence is TGTGCCAGCCAGGTCATGGGTGAGCAGTTCTTC. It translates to CASQVMGEQFF.

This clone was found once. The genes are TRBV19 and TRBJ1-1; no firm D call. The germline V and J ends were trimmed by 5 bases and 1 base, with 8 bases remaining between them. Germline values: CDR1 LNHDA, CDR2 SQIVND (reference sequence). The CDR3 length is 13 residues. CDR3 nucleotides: TGTGCCAGTAGTGTACAGAGGAACACTGAAGCTTTCTTT. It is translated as CASSVQRNTEAFF. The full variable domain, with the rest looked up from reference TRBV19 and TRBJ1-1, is DGGITQSPKYLFRKEGQNVTLSCEQNLNHDAMYWYRQDPGQGLRLIYYSQIVNDFQKGDIAEGYSVSREKKESFPLTVTSAQKNPTAFYLCASSVQRNTEAFFGQGTRLTVV.